These 22 T cell receptor beta chains came from one sample sequenced in a study of shared clonotypes between healthy human individuals. Some clones are missing from TCRdb's copy, which holds only in-frame ones; the method was immunoSEQ multiplex PCR. The sample lists more than 450,000 clones, approximately 79% seen once, with 10% to 15% in the top ten. The specimen was PBMCs. These TCRs come from a middle-aged woman in good health. Some clones in this sample may be carry-over from other donors' samples.

The J gene is TRBJ2-1, the V gene TRBV9, with TRBD2 matching over 11 bases. Germline V gives CDR1 SGDLS, CDR2 YYNGEE. The CDR3 totals 16 residues. V shed 0 bases and J 8 bases; nucleotides not matched to a gene: 7. CDR3 region: CASSVVWGTSGDEQFF. The CDR3 DNA reads TGTGCCAGCAGCGTAGTGTGGGGGACTAGCGGCGATGAGCAGTTCTTC.

V and J are TRBV4-3 and TRBJ2-3; 12 bases are shared with TRBD2. This CDR3 has 17 amino acids. After removal of 3 bases from V and 4 bases from J, the junction contained 8 bases not matched to a gene. In germline, CDR1 is LGHNA, CDR2 YSLEER. The CDR3 loop is CASSHHPSGRAADTQYF. In nucleotides, the CDR3 is TGCGCCAGCAGCCATCACCCTAGCGGGAGGGCGGCAGATACGCAGTATTTT.

This rearrangement joins TRBV4-1 to TRBJ1-1, with a possible D match to TRBD1 (6 bases). Trimming took off 5 bases at V and 5 bases at J, with 12 bases between the two ends. CDR3 length equals 13 residues. Germline V gene sequence: CDR1 MGHRA, CDR2 YSYEKL. The CDR3 reads CASSRGAGTEAFF. The CDR3, as DNA: TGCGCCAGCAGCAGGGGGGCAGGGACTGAAGCTTTCTTT.

This clone came up many times. The chain couples TRBV10-3 to TRBJ1-3; tentatively, D is TRBD1 (6 bases). The V and J ends lost 6 bases and 4 bases respectively, with 10 bases between them. The CDR3 sequence is 13 residues long. Germline CDR1 ENHRY, CDR2 SYGVKD. This CDR3 is CAIRDSLGNTIYF. The CDR3 DNA is TGTGCCATCAGGGACAGTCTGGGAAACACCATATATTTT.

V gene TRBV9 combines with J gene TRBJ2-1, with D possibly matching TRBD2 (6 bases). From germline, CDR1 is SGDLS and CDR2 YYNGEE. CDR3 length equals 17 residues. The V and J ends lost 4 bases and 0 bases respectively, with 17 bases between them. CDR3: CASSSKRATRSYNEQFF. The CDR3 DNA reads TGTGCCAGCAGCTCCAAGCGGGCGACCCGCTCCTACAATGAGCAGTTCTTC. The variable domain in full, completed from reference TRBV9 and TRBJ2-1, reads DSGVTQTPKHLITATGQRVTLRCSPRSGDLSVYWYQQSLDQGLQFLIQYYNGEERAKGNILERFSAQQFPDLHSELNLSSLELGDSALYFCASSSKRATRSYNEQFFGPGTRLTVL.

This chain uses TRBV7-3 with TRBJ2-6; D possibly corresponds to TRBD1 (6 bases). Germline V CDR1 and CDR2: SGHTA, FQGTGA. V was trimmed by 5 bases and J by 4 bases, leaving 18 bases between them. The CDR3 runs 17 residues. The CDR3 sequence is CASSQRIVGAGANVLTF. In nucleotides, the CDR3 is TGTGCCAGCAGCCAAAGGATAGTGGGGGCCGGGGCCAACGTCCTGACTTTC.

The table lists this clone with a few counts. The gene calls are TRBV11-1 and TRBJ1-1; D remains unclear. The V end lost 1 base, the J end lost 4 bases, and 13 bases lay between the germline ends. Germline V gene data show CDR1 as SGHAT and CDR2 as FQDESV (reference sequence). The CDR3 covers 15 residues. CDR3 sequence (DNA): TGTGCCAGCAGCTTAGATTCCCTTGGGAGCACTGAAGCTTTCTTT. Amino acid sequence: CASSLDSLGSTEAFF.

This clone came up a few times. The chain links TRBV6-5 to TRBJ2-3; D unresolved. The CDR3 runs to 11 residues. V lost 6 bases and J 4 bases, leaving 5 bases between the germline ends. Per germline, CDR1 MNHEY and CDR2 SVGAGI. The CDR3 loop is CASSQADTQYF. Written as DNA, the CDR3 is TGTGCCAGCAGCCAAGCAGATACGCAGTATTTT.

This clone appeared a single time. The rearrangement joins TRBV6-5 to TRBJ2-1, with 9 bases fitting TRBD2. The V and J ends lost 6 bases and 10 bases, in that order; junction bases with no gene match: 13. The CDR3 is 15 residues long. Germline CDR1 MNHEY, CDR2 SVGAGI. The CDR3 reads CASSFQAGGYGEQFF. CDR3 sequence (DNA): TGTGCCAGCAGCTTTCAAGCGGGAGGATATGGAGAGCAGTTCTTC.

The rearrangement joins TRBV5-6 to TRBJ2-5, with TRBD2 as a possible D gene (7 bases). The CDR3 loop spans 15 amino acids. Trimming took off 4 bases at V and 6 bases at J, with 19 bases between the two ends. In germline, CDR1 is SGHDT, CDR2 YYEEEE. CDR3 residues: CASSQVGEGDKTQYF. CDR3 DNA: TGTGCCAGCAGCCAAGTTGGGGAGGGGGATAAGACCCAGTACTTC.

The chain uses TRBV27 and TRBJ1-4; maybe TRBD1 (5 bases). Germline V CDR1 and CDR2: MNHEY, SMNVEV (reference sequence). Trimming left V 2 bases short and J 0 bases short, with 10 bases between. The CDR3 contains 16 residues. The CDR3, as DNA: TGTGCCAGCAGTTTAACAGGTTTTGCAACTAATGAAAAACTGTTTTTT. It encodes CASSLTGFATNEKLFF.

J is TRBJ2-1 and V is TRBV7-3, with D possibly TRBD2 on 5 matching bases. Germline assignment: CDR1 SGHTA and CDR2 FQGTGA. The V end lost 5 bases, the J end lost 8 bases, and 7 bases lay between the germline ends. This CDR3 contains 11 residues. The CDR3 DNA sequence: TGTGCCAGCAGCCAGAGGGATGAGCAGTTCTTC. Translated, it gives CASSQRDEQFF.

Comments on this clone: A much more abundant neighbour one base away suggests this may be a read error. J is TRBJ1-2 and V is TRBV28, with D possibly TRBD1 on 5 matching bases. Germline assignment: CDR1 MDHEN and CDR2 SYDVKM. The CDR3 is 12 residues long. V shed 5 bases and J shed 4 bases, with 8 bases lying between them. The CDR3 loop reads CASSPQGYGYTF. The CDR3 bases are TGTGCCAGCAGTCCCCAGGGCTATGGCTACACCTTC.

The rearrangement joins TRBV5-1 to TRBJ2-3; 7 bases are a match to TRBD2. Trimming removed 4 bases from V and 4 bases from J; junction bases left unmatched: 9. The CDR3 runs to 15 residues. Germline CDR1 is SGHRS and CDR2 is YFSETQ. The CDR3 sequence is CASSPEGSGPDTQYF. In DNA, the CDR3 is TGCGCCAGCAGCCCGGAGGGTAGCGGGCCAGATACGCAGTATTTT.

The chain links TRBV7-2 to TRBJ1-1, with a tentative D call TRBD1 (5 bases). Germline assignment: CDR1 SGHTA and CDR2 FQGNSA. This CDR3 region has 15 residues. V shed 4 bases and J shed 1 base, with 13 bases lying between them. CDR3 region: CASSSMGGTNTEAFF. CDR3 bases: TGTGCCAGCAGCTCAATGGGGGGAACGAACACTGAAGCTTTCTTT.

The chain has TRBV7-8 and TRBJ2-5; D gene uncertain. Germline values: CDR1 SGHVS, CDR2 FQNEAQ. Trimming removed 4 bases at V and 5 bases at J, with 17 bases between. This CDR3 spans 15 amino acids. The CDR3 sequence is CASSSGVVAAETQYF. The DNA for the CDR3 is TGTGCCAGCAGCTCTGGTGTGGTTGCTGCTGAGACCCAGTACTTC.

The chain joins TRBV28 to TRBJ2-1; D is unresolved. CDR1 and CDR2 from the germline V gene are MDHEN and SYDVKM. This CDR3 is built from 15 residues. Trimming pared 5 bases from V and 6 bases from J, leaving 17 bases between. As DNA, the CDR3 is TGTGCCAGCAGTATCCGACTCTTCCGACCCAATGAGCAGTTCTTC. Protein product: CASSIRLFRPNEQFF.

This clone appeared a few times. V is TRBV7-9 and J is TRBJ2-2; 7 positions agree with TRBD2. J gave up 1 base and V 1 base, and 0 bases lay outside the gene matches. Germline V gene sequence: CDR1 SEHNR, CDR2 FQNEAQ (reference sequence). CDR3 length: 15 residues. The CDR3 coding sequence is TGTGCCAGCAGCTTAGTAGCGGGGAACACCGGGGAGCTGTTTTTT. The encoded protein is CASSLVAGNTGELFF.

Remarks on this clone: The sample carries other DNA sequences with the same CDR3. This chain links TRBV9 with TRBJ2-4; 11 bases agree with TRBD2. The trim removed 4 bases at V and 2 bases at J, leaving 5 bases unmatched. This CDR3 spans 16 amino acids. Germline V gene lookup returns CDR1 SGDLS and CDR2 YYNGEE. The CDR3 here is CASSLGLAGPKNIQYF. For the CDR3, the DNA is TGTGCCAGCAGCCTAGGACTAGCGGGTCCCAAAAACATTCAGTACTTC.

V is TRBV4-1 and J is TRBJ2-3; D is unclear. The V end lost 1 base, the J end lost 4 bases, and 6 bases lay between the germline ends. This CDR3 region has 13 residues. Germline V gene sequence: CDR1 MGHRA, CDR2 YSYEKL. The CDR3 is CASSQGEADTQYF. The CDR3 nucleotides read TGCGCCAGCAGCCAAGGGGAAGCAGATACGCAGTATTTT.

There are a few counts of this clone. This chain connects TRBV10-3 to TRBJ2-3; TRBD2 matches 11 bases. Germline V lookup: CDR1 ENHRY, CDR2 SYGVKD. V lost 4 bases, J lost 4 bases, and 7 bases stayed unmatched. The CDR3 has 16 amino acids. CDR3 residues: CAISARLAGSADTQYF. DNA for the CDR3: TGTGCCATCAGTGCCCGACTAGCGGGAAGCGCAGATACGCAGTATTTT.

This clone was recorded once. Within the sample, other DNA sequences also encode this same CDR3. This chain joins TRBV2 and TRBJ1-4; TRBD1 aligns across 7 bases. The CDR3 sequence is 15 residues long. Germline V gives CDR1 SNHLY, CDR2 FYNNEI. V lost 6 bases, J lost 0 bases, and 4 bases stayed unmatched. In DNA form, the CDR3 reads TGTGCCAGCAGCCTGGGGACAGCAACTAATGAAAAACTGTTTTTT. Translation: CASSLGTATNEKLFF.